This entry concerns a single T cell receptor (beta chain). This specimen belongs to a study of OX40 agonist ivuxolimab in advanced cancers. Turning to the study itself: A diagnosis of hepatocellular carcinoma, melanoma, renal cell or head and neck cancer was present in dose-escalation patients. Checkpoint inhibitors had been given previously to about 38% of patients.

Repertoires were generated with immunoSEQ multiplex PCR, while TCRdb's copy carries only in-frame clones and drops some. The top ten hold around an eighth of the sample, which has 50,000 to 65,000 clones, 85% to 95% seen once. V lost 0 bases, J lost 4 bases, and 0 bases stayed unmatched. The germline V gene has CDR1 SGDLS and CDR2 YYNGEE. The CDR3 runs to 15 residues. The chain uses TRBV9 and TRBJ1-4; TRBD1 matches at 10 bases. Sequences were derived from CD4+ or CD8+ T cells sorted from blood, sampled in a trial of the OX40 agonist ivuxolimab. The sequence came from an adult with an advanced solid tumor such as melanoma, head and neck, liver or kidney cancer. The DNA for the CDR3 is TGTGCCAGCAGCGTAGGGACAGGGGGTAATGAAAAACTGTTTTTT. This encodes CASSVGTGGNEKLFF.